The entry below describes one T cell receptor beta chain. These data originate in a study of blood T cell repertoires in COVID-19. In the study overall: Italy, Spain and the United States were the sources of the convalescent and acute COVID-19 samples. In each case, the material was cDNA or gDNA derived from T cells, B-cell-depleted T cells, or PBMCs.

In the original analysis: Estimates of nucleated cell counts were drawn from the amplification of reference gene primers. Sequencing used immunoSEQ multiplex PCR; TCRdb keeps in-frame clones, though not all of them. Clonal size and the V and J genes are those of that table, whereas D and trimming came from the DNA. This sample has roughly 170,000 clones, with 65% to 85% found just once. Participants were aged roughly 18 to 89 years, lived in 24 US areas, and enrolled virtually. Sequenced input: PBMCs or T cells enriched from blood (not recorded which). This sequence originates from a woman aged 45-60 years in a cohort exposed to, infected with or recovered from COVID-19 (not recorded which).

The CDR3 DNA sequence: TGTGCCAGTAGTATAGGAGGACAGGCCTCCTATGGCTACACCTTC. Its protein product is CASSIGGQASYGYTF. This chain uses TRBV19 with TRBJ1-2; 7 positions agree with TRBD1. The junction had 6 bases not matched to a gene; V was cut back by 1 base and J by 4 bases. Germline lookup yields CDR1 LNHDA and CDR2 SQIVND (reference sequence). The CDR3 totals 15 residues.